A single sample gave rise to the 29 T cell receptor beta chains below, sequenced in a study of human CD8 memory T cell subsets. Scientists made TCR beta libraries using UMI-labeled 5' RACE. TCRdb reanalyzed the 5' RACE reads, giving one entry per CDR3 protein sequence and no DNA. This sample contains some 10,000 distinct CDR3 sequences. What was sequenced was CD8+ stem-like memory T cells (TSCM and TCM) sorted from PBMCs. The sample's subset: stem-like memory CD8 T cells (TSTEM), CCR7+ PD-1- TIGIT-. These receptors were collected from a human donor in good health.

This chain uses TRBV4-3 with TRBJ1-6. CDR1 and CDR2 (germline): LGHNA, YSLEER. The CDR3 loop spans 17 amino acids. The CDR3 sequence: CASSQDLAGRSNSPLHF.

The chain joins TRBV7-9 to TRBJ2-5. Germline assignment: CDR1 SEHNR and CDR2 FQNEAQ (reference sequence). The CDR3 is 14 residues long. Here the CDR3 reads CASSSRGNQETQYF.

V gene TRBV7-3 combines with J gene TRBJ2-1; TCRdb picks TRBD1, but there is no DNA to check that call. The germline CDR1 and CDR2 sequences are SGHTA and FQGTGA. The CDR3 is 13 amino acids. The CDR3 is CASSFFPGNEQFF. Full variable domain (missing parts from reference TRBV7-3 and TRBJ2-1): GAGVSQTPSNKVTEKGKYVELRCDPISGHTALYWYRQSLGQGPEFLIYFQGTGAADDSGLPNDRFFAVRPEGSVSTLKIQRTERGDSAVYLCASSFFPGNEQFFGPGTRLTVL.

The chain combines TRBV12-3 or TRBV12-4 with TRBJ1-1. The CDR3 loop spans 14 amino acids. The CDR3 reads CASSASGVNTEAFF.

CDR3 protein: CASSQDHVASGTEAFF. The chain recombines TRBV4-3 with TRBJ1-1. The CDR3 is 16 amino acids. Germline-derived CDR1 and CDR2 are LGHNA and YSLEER.

The CDR3 sequence: CASSPPYGGNTGELFF. The rearrangement uses TRBV28 and TRBJ2-2; the D call from TCRdb, TRBD1, cannot be confirmed without DNA. Germline V gives CDR1 MDHEN, CDR2 SYDVKM. The CDR3 consists of 16 residues. The entire variable domain, with the rest obtained from reference TRBV28 and TRBJ2-2, is as follows: DVKVTQSSRYLVKRTGEKVFLECVQDMDHENMFWYRQDPGLGLRLIYFSYDVKMKEKGDIPEGYSVSREKKERFSLILESASTNQTSMYLCASSPPYGGNTGELFFGEGSRLTVL.

The chain links TRBV27 to TRBJ1-1; there is no DNA to check the TCRdb D call of TRBD1. CDR1 and CDR2 (germline): MNHEY, SMNVEV (reference sequence). CDR3 size: 12 residues. The CDR3 sequence: CASRGTATEAFF.

The chain links TRBV28 to TRBJ2-7; the TCRdb D gene call, TRBD1, has no DNA to confirm it. CDR3 length: 14 amino acids. CDR1 is MDHEN, CDR2 SYDVKM, per germline. This chain's CDR3 is CASTSDRVLYEQYF. The complete variable domain, with remaining parts taken from reference TRBV28 and TRBJ2-7, reads DVKVTQSSRYLVKRTGEKVFLECVQDMDHENMFWYRQDPGLGLRLIYFSYDVKMKEKGDIPEGYSVSREKKERFSLILESASTNQTSMYLCASTSDRVLYEQYFGPGTRLTVT.

The chain links TRBV21-1 to TRBJ2-2; TCRdb's D gene call, TRBD1, goes unchecked for lack of DNA. TRBV21-1 is shown as a pseudogene. The CDR3 has 18 residues. The CDR3: CASSKMRRERVNTGELFF.

The chain has TRBV27 and TRBJ2-2; the TCRdb call, TRBD2, lacks DNA for checking. The germline V gene has CDR1 MNHEY and CDR2 SMNVEV (reference sequence). The CDR3 totals 13 residues. The CDR3 spells CASSLMEAGELFF.

The chain links TRBV11-2 to TRBJ2-4. Germline values: CDR1 SGHAT, CDR2 FQNNGV. CDR3 length: 11 residues. This CDR3 reads CASMGRNIQYF.

The V call is TRBV6-5, the J call TRBJ2-1; TCRdb indicates TRBD1, and absent DNA this call remains unverified. CDR3 size: 14 residues. Germline CDR1 reads MNHEY; CDR2 reads SVGAGI. Here the CDR3 reads CASRPQGATNEQFF.

The V and J genes are TRBV6-5 and TRBJ1-1; TCRdb designates TRBD1, a call that cannot be tested without DNA. CDR3 length: 15 amino acids. Germline lookup yields CDR1 MNHEY and CDR2 SVGAGI. CDR3 in amino acids: CASSYWTGQRTEAFF.

The rearrangement uses TRBV6-2 or TRBV6-3 and TRBJ2-1; TCRdb calls TRBD2, which cannot be checked without DNA. This CDR3 spans 13 amino acids. The germline V gene encodes CDR1 MNHEY and CDR2 SVGEGT. The CDR3 loop is CASSTGPSNEQFF.

V is TRBV9 and J is TRBJ2-5; checking the TCRdb D call of TRBD2 is not possible without DNA. The germline gives CDR1 SGDLS, CDR2 YYNGEE. The CDR3 is made up of 15 amino acids. The CDR3 protein is CASSVGASVTETQYF.

The rearrangement joins TRBV12-3 or TRBV12-4 to TRBJ2-1. CDR3 length: 13 residues. CDR3: CASTLAGYNEQFF.

The V call is TRBV30, the J call TRBJ2-7. Looked up from germline, CDR1 is GTSNPN and CDR2 is SVGIG (reference sequence). The CDR3 is 11 amino acids. CDR3 protein: CACLGSYEQYF.

This sequence joins TRBV2 and TRBJ2-3; no DNA is available, so the TRBD1 call from TCRdb remains unchecked. Germline CDR1 SNHLY, CDR2 FYNNEI. There are 17 residues in the CDR3. CDR3 region: CASKWTEGRQGTDTQYF.

This chain uses TRBV30 with TRBJ2-2. CDR1 GTSNPN and CDR2 SVGIG come from the germline V gene (reference sequence). The CDR3 sequence is 13 residues long. The CDR3 region is CAWSVGDTGELFF.

The V and J genes are TRBV7-3 and TRBJ1-1. The CDR3 runs 13 residues. Germline V CDR1 and CDR2: SGHTA, FQGTGA. CDR3 region: CASSLIGEAEAFF.

The chain recombines TRBV4-2 with TRBJ2-2; TCRdb lists TRBD1, though no DNA is available to test this call. The germline gives CDR1 LGHNA, CDR2 YNFKEQ. The CDR3 has 14 amino acids. The CDR3 is CASSTGFGTGELFF.

Measured by frequency, this clonotype is medium-sized (0.01 to 0.1%). This sequence joins TRBV6-5 and TRBJ2-3. Germline V gene lookup returns CDR1 MNHEY and CDR2 SVGAGI. The CDR3 spans 11 residues. CDR3 loop: CASRSTDTQYF.

The CDR3 reads CASSSDRGFMYEQYF. V gene TRBV7-9 combines with J gene TRBJ2-7; lacking DNA, the TRBD1 call made by TCRdb goes unchecked. Germline V gene lookup returns CDR1 SEHNR and CDR2 FQNEAQ (reference sequence). The CDR3 is 15 residues long.

V and J are TRBV7-2 and TRBJ1-1; TCRdb outputs TRBD1, but without DNA this stays unchecked. Germline V gene lookup returns CDR1 SGHTA and CDR2 FQGNSA. The CDR3 has 15 residues. This CDR3 reads CASSLAATGYTEAFF. The whole variable domain, remainder taken from reference TRBV7-2 and TRBJ1-1, is GAGVSQSPSNKVTEKGKDVELRCDPISGHTALYWYRQSLGQGLEFLIYFQGNSAPDKSGLPSDRFSAERTGGSVSTLTIQRTQQEDSAVYLCASSLAATGYTEAFFGQGTRLTVV.

The chain links TRBV27 to TRBJ2-1; TCRdb's D gene call, TRBD1, goes unchecked for lack of DNA. The germline V gene encodes CDR1 MNHEY and CDR2 SMNVEV (reference sequence). This CDR3 region has 15 residues. Here the CDR3 reads CASSLPGQGAYEQFF.

V gene TRBV2 combines with J gene TRBJ1-5; TCRdb calls TRBD1, which cannot be checked without DNA. This CDR3 is built from 14 residues. Germline V gene sequence: CDR1 SNHLY, CDR2 FYNNEI. The CDR3 spells CASRDRVSNQPQHF.

This sequence joins TRBV12-3 or TRBV12-4 and TRBJ1-2; absent DNA, TCRdb's TRBD1 call cannot be checked. CDR3 length: 13 amino acids. The CDR3: CASSWTGDYGYTF.

The chain's CDR3 is CASSSTANYGYTF. The J gene is TRBJ1-2, the V gene TRBV5-1. This CDR3 is 13 amino acids long. Per germline, CDR1 SGHRS and CDR2 YFSETQ.

The V gene is TRBV29-1, the J gene TRBJ2-7; TCRdb gives TRBD1 as the D gene, but with no DNA this cannot be confirmed. Germline V CDR1 and CDR2: SQVTM, ANQGSEA. The CDR3 is made up of 13 amino acids. Here the CDR3 reads CSVLGQGGSEQYF.